This TCR beta chain was profiled in a study of glioma-infiltrating T cells after dendritic cell vaccination. General study results and limits: Only a small number of patients had complete blood and tumor samples. Longer survival after dendritic cell vaccination followed higher pretreatment TIL content.

Data came from immunoSEQ multiplex PCR; TCRdb stores just in-frame clones and leaves some out. The sample yields 85,000 to 100,000 clones, approximately 78% seen once. Time point in this sample: after dendritic cell vaccination, including at tumor progression/relapse. Trimming took 7 bases from V and 9 from J; bases not matched to a gene: 16. This CDR3 region has 16 residues. Germline CDR1 is SQVTM and CDR2 is ANQGSEA. This clone has more than one count but fewer than ten. Its antigen is unidentified. This TCR was recovered from a human donor with glioblastoma. Source: blood, taken after dendritic cell vaccination. The rearrangement uses TRBV29-1 and TRBJ2-1; 12 bases agree with TRBD2. CDR3 bases: TGCAGCGCCCCAAAAGTAGGGCTAGCGGGAGGGGGTGAGCAGTTCTTC. This gives the protein CSAPKVGLAGGGEQFF.